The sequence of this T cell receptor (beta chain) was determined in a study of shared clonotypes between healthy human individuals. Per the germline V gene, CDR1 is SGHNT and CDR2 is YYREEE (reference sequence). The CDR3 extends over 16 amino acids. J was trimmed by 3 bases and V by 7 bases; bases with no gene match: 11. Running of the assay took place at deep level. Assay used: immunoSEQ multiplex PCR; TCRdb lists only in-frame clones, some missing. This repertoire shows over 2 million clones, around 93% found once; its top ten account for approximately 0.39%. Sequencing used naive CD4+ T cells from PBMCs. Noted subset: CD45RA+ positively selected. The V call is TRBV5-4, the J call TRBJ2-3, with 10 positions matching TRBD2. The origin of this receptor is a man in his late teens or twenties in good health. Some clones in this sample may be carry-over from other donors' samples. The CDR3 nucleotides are TGTGCCAGCGCCCGCAGGGCTAGCGGGGGAACAGATACGCAGTATTTT. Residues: CASARRASGGTDTQYF.